The 9 T cell receptor beta chains below all came from one sample that was sequenced in a study of T cells in Graves' hyperthyroidism and ophthalmopathy. Regions amplified from RNA transcripts were the TCR beta CDR3 regions. HTBI primers drove first-round RT-PCR of the TCR CDR3. One entry per CDR3 protein, called by TCRdb with MiXCR from the multiplex PCR reads. The data contain about 500,000 distinct CDR3 sequences, about 15% of them singletons. Input material: blood. The receptors were gathered from a woman younger than 35 with Graves' ophthalmopathy.

The table lists this clonotype with a few counts. Here the CDR3 DNA reads TGTGCCACCAGCAGAGGGGAGGCTTTCGGAACAGATACGCAGTATTTT. Its translation is CATSRGEAFGTDTQYF. V and J are TRBV15 and TRBJ2-3; tentatively, D is TRBD2 (6 bases). V lost 1 base, J lost 3 bases, and 14 bases lay in between. The CDR3 is 16 amino acids. Germline lookup yields CDR1 LNHNV and CDR2 YYDKDF (reference sequence).

The rearrangement links TRBV27 to TRBJ2-1; 16 nucleotides line up with TRBD2. Trimming at V came to 0 bases and at J to 9 bases, leaving 11 bases not matched to a gene. The germline V gene has CDR1 MNHEY and CDR2 SMNVEV (reference sequence). The CDR3 runs 19 residues. CDR3 in amino acids: CASSLSSLGGTSGRGEQFF. Here the CDR3 DNA reads TGTGCCAGCAGTTTATCGAGTTTGGGCGGGACTAGCGGGAGGGGTGAGCAGTTCTTC.

This clonotype was recorded a few times. The rearrangement uses TRBV29-1 and TRBJ1-1; 8 bases line up with TRBD1. The CDR3 contains 13 residues. From germline, CDR1 is SQVTM and CDR2 ANQGSEA. V was clipped by 5 bases and J by 2 bases; unmatched bases: 4. CDR3 sequence reads: CSVPGQANTEAFF. DNA for the CDR3: TGCAGCGTTCCGGGACAGGCCAACACTGAAGCTTTCTTT.

This clonotype was counted once. This rearrangement joins TRBV10-3 to TRBJ2-3; tentative D call: TRBD2 (5 bases). Germline V gives CDR1 ENHRY, CDR2 SYGVKD. V dropped 2 bases and J dropped 2 bases, with 8 bases sitting between them. This CDR3 spans 14 amino acids. This chain's CDR3 is CAISEGLLTDTQYF. CDR3 DNA sequence: TGTGCCATCAGTGAGGGACTTCTCACAGATACGCAGTATTTT.

This clonotype was counted at least ten times. Its ends do not fully match the called genes, so a read error is possible. This chain joins TRBV3-1 and TRBJ2-1; weak D call: TRBD2 (6 bases). Germline V lookup: CDR1 LGHDT, CDR2 YNNKEL (reference sequence). This CDR3 region has 16 residues. The CDR3 protein is CASRQDLGLGGAEQFF. The DNA of the CDR3 is TGTGCCAGCAGGCAAGATCTGGGGCTGGGAGGAGCTGAGCAGTTCTTC.

The chain is built from TRBV5-1 and TRBJ2-7, with D possibly TRBD1 on 5 matching bases. This CDR3 has 12 residues. Per the germline V gene, CDR1 is SGHRS and CDR2 is YFSETQ. Trimming took off 4 bases at V and 3 bases at J, with 8 bases between the two ends. CDR3 sequence (DNA): TGCGCCAGCAGCCAGGGTTACTACGAGCAGTACTTC. Translation: CASSQGYYEQYF.

This clonotype came up many times. V usage is TRBV4-1 and J usage is TRBJ2-1; 7 bases align to TRBD2. The trim removed 4 bases at V and 6 bases at J, leaving 12 bases unmatched. The CDR3 is made up of 16 amino acids. Germline V gives CDR1 MGHRA, CDR2 YSYEKL. The CDR3 spells CASSPRAGSYSNEQFF. The DNA for the CDR3 is TGCGCCAGCAGCCCGAGAGCGGGGAGCTACTCCAATGAGCAGTTCTTC.

A note on this clonotype: At one boundary the junction diverges from the germline segment, which might be a read error. The chain is built from TRBV4-1 and TRBJ1-2; maybe TRBD1 (6 bases). This CDR3 contains 15 residues. CDR1 MGHRA and CDR2 YSYEKL come from the germline V gene. The CDR3: CASSQGGRQGYGHTF. In nucleotides, the CDR3 is TGCGCCAGCAGCCAAGGAGGACGGCAGGGGTATGGCCACACCTTC.

V gene TRBV28 combines with J gene TRBJ1-5; 7 bases fit TRBD1. The CDR3 is made up of 13 amino acids. Germline V gives CDR1 MDHEN, CDR2 SYDVKM. With 6 bases clipped from V and 6 bases from J, the junction kept 5 bases outside the gene matches. The CDR3 bases are TGTGCCAGCAGGGAACAGGGGCCTCAGCCCCAGCATTTT. It specifies CASREQGPQPQHF.